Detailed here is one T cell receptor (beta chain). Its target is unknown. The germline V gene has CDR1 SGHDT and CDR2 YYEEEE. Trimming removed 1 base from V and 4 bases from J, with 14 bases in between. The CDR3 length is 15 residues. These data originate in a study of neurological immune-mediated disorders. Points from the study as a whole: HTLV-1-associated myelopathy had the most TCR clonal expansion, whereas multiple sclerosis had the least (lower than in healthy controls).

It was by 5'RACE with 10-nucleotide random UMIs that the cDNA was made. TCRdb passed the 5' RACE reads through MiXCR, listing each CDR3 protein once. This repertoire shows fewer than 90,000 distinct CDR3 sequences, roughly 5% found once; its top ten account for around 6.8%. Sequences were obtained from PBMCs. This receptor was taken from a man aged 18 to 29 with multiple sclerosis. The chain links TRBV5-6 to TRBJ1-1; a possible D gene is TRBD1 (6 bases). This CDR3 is CASSLNDRWSTEAFF. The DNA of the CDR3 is TGTGCCAGCAGCTTGAACGACAGGTGGTCCACTGAAGCTTTCTTT.